The 2 T cell receptor beta chains given below trace back to one sample, sequenced in a study of tumor-infiltrating lymphocytes in primary liver carcinoma. The roughly 17-31 mg bulk tissue piece was not sorted before simultaneous RNA and DNA extraction. With about 470 ng total RNA as template and a constant-region primer, TCR beta cDNA was made. Three-round nested multiplex PCR performed with slightly modified ARM-PCR produced the TCR beta libraries. Investigators reported that the first two PCR rounds, at 9 to 11 cycles each, used TRBV1-TRBV30 forward primers with a C-beta reverse primer. MiXCR, applied by TCRdb to the multiplex PCR reads, yields one record per CDR3 protein. Of about 37,000 distinct CDR3 sequences in the sample, more than 60% were seen once. What was sequenced was tumor-adjacent normal liver tissue. Receptors were obtained from a middle-aged man with primary liver carcinoma and hepatitis B virus infection.

The V call is TRBV6-8, the J call TRBJ1-2; perhaps TRBD1 as D (5 bases). The germline gives CDR1 MNHGY, CDR2 SAAAGT. V was pared by 10 bases and J by 4 bases, with 25 bases between. The CDR3 has 16 residues. This CDR3 reads CAIPKSRGTPTYGYTF. In nucleotides, the CDR3 is TGTGCCATCCCAAAGTCACGCGGGACCCCTACCTATGGCTACACCTTC.

Comment on this clonotype: A junction end diverges from the germline sequence, so it may reflect a read error. This chain links TRBV7-8 with TRBJ2-6; no reliable D call. The germline gives CDR1 SGHVS, CDR2 FQNEAQ. The CDR3 length is 14 residues. CDR3 nucleotides: TGTGCCACCGACTCTGTGTCAGGCGCCAACGTCATGACTTTC. The encoded protein is CATDSVSGANVMTF.